This T cell receptor beta chain was sequenced in a study of control samples from healthy donors and cancer patients. Assay: immunoSEQ multiplex PCR; the TCRdb copy retains only in-frame clones and omits some. In the table there are over 100,000 clones, about 90% of which are singletons. This CDR3 spans 16 amino acids. Germline V gene lookup returns CDR1 MDHEN and CDR2 SYDVKM. Trimming took 6 bases from V and 1 from J, leaving 18 bases between them. Material for sequencing was blood. The clonotype comes from a woman in her forties or fifties in good health. The chain has TRBV28 and TRBJ1-1; D is uncertain. The CDR3 DNA reads as TGTGCCAGCAGCCTGATGTGGGGAAAGGGGAACACTGAAGCTTTCTTT. This sequence encodes CASSLMWGKGNTEAFF. The full variable domain, its missing parts supplied by reference TRBV28 and TRBJ1-1, is DVKVTQSSRYLVKRTGEKVFLECVQDMDHENMFWYRQDPGLGLRLIYFSYDVKMKEKGDIPEGYSVSREKKERFSLILESASTNQTSMYLCASSLMWGKGNTEAFFGQGTRLTVV.